This T cell receptor beta chain was captured in a study of shared clonotypes between healthy human individuals. Whole-study results and caveats: Sequencing depth was a factor that was expected to affect clonotype sharing among donors.

Looked up from germline, CDR1 is MNHEY and CDR2 is SMNVEV (reference sequence). V was trimmed by 8 bases and J by 3 bases, leaving 14 bases between them. The CDR3 runs 14 residues. Assay: immunoSEQ multiplex PCR; the TCRdb copy retains only in-frame clones and omits some. The sample lists 2,500,000 or so clones, over 85% occurring once. As concerns this clone: What it binds is unknown.

This chain joins TRBV27 and TRBJ2-1; D possibly corresponds to TRBD2 (6 bases). Sequencing input: naive CD4+ T cells from PBMCs. Subset in this sample: CD45RA+ positively selected. This clonotype was obtained from a man aged 18 to 35 in good health. Some clones in this sample may be carry-over from other donors' samples. This CDR3 reads CASSRSGNYNEQFF. In nucleotides, the CDR3 is TGTGCCAGCTCCCGTAGCGGTAACTACAATGAGCAGTTCTTC.